These 10 T cell receptor beta chains share one sample of origin, sequenced in a study of T cells after posttransplantation cyclophosphamide. Some clones are missing from TCRdb's copy, which holds only in-frame ones; the method was immunoSEQ multiplex PCR. Seen here are under 15,000 clones, about four fifths observed once, and the top ten hold roughly 0.86%. The sequenced material came from memory CD4+ T cells sorted from PBMCs. These receptors originate from a man aged 50 or older in good health, CMV-negative, and a related stem cell transplant donor.

V is TRBV6-6 and J is TRBJ1-1, with D unresolved. Germline V lookup: CDR1 MNHNY, CDR2 SVGAGI (reference sequence). V was pared by 4 bases and J by 1 base, with 7 bases between. The CDR3 has 13 amino acids. CDR3 amino acids: CASSFSGNTEAFF. The CDR3 DNA reads TGTGCCAGCAGTTTTTCCGGGAACACTGAAGCTTTCTTT.

The chain combines TRBV5-1 with TRBJ2-5; D is perhaps TRBD2 (5 bases). This CDR3 is 14 amino acids long. V shed 7 bases and J shed 5 bases, with 18 bases lying between them. Germline V lookup: CDR1 SGHRS, CDR2 YFSETQ. CDR3 DNA: TGCGCCAGCTCCCTAAGCATCGGGGAGGAGACCCAGTACTTC. Amino acids: CASSLSIGEETQYF.

The rearrangement links TRBV29-1 to TRBJ1-1; the D is unclear. Between the trimmed V and J ends, which lost 4 bases and 0 bases, there was a span of 15 bases. The CDR3 loop spans 15 amino acids. Germline loops: CDR1 SQVTM, CDR2 ANQGSEA. As DNA, the CDR3 is TGCAGCGTTGCCCCCGGATGGGCTATGAACACTGAAGCTTTCTTT. Residues: CSVAPGWAMNTEAFF.

The J gene is TRBJ1-1, the V gene TRBV9, with D tentatively TRBD1 (6 bases). Trimming took 3 bases from V and 13 from J, leaving 22 bases between them. CDR3 size: 14 residues. The germline V gene has CDR1 SGDLS and CDR2 YYNGEE. The CDR3 DNA is TGTGCCAGCAGCGCCCAGGGGCACAGGGATAGGGTTTTCTTT. Translation: CASSAQGHRDRVFF.

This clone was detected once. This chain links TRBV15 with TRBJ1-2; possibly TRBD1 for D (6 bases). The CDR3 contains 13 residues. The V gene lost 6 bases and the J gene lost 4 bases, with 12 bases spanning the gap. Looked up from germline, CDR1 is LNHNV and CDR2 is YYDKDF (reference sequence). DNA of the CDR3: TGTGCCACCAGTGGACAGTTGGGCTATGGCTACACCTTC. It codes for CATSGQLGYGYTF.

The CDR3 sequence: CSVAPGQGMNTEAFF. CDR3 DNA: TGCAGCGTTGCCCCGGGACAGGGAATGAACACTGAAGCTTTCTTT. The gene calls are TRBV29-1 and TRBJ1-1; the match to TRBD1 covers 9 bases. V lost 4 bases, J lost 0 bases, and 6 bases stayed unmatched. This CDR3 region has 15 residues. Germline CDR1 is SQVTM and CDR2 is ANQGSEA.

This clone was recorded once. This sequence joins TRBV5-1 and TRBJ2-1, with D tentatively TRBD2 (6 bases). Germline-derived CDR1 and CDR2 are SGHRS and YFSETQ. Trimming pared 4 bases from V and 9 bases from J, leaving 26 bases between. The CDR3 extends over 17 amino acids. CDR3 sequence reads: CASSVGSTLAPLGEQFF. Here the CDR3 DNA reads TGCGCCAGCAGCGTTGGTTCCACACTAGCACCCCTTGGTGAGCAGTTCTTC.

The chain links TRBV7-2 to TRBJ2-3, with TRBD1 matching 7 bases. CDR1 SGHTA and CDR2 FQGNSA come from the germline V gene. There are 14 residues in the CDR3. After removal of 3 bases from V and 3 bases from J, the junction contained 3 bases not matched to a gene. DNA of the CDR3: TGTGCCAGCAGCTTCGGGACAGTTACAGATACGCAGTATTTT. Translated: CASSFGTVTDTQYF.

CDR3 protein: CASSPPGGSVSNEQFF. DNA for the CDR3: TGTGCCAGCAGCCCGCCAGGCGGGAGCGTCTCTAATGAGCAGTTCTTC. The rearrangement links TRBV7-9 to TRBJ2-1; 7 bases line up with TRBD2. This CDR3 spans 16 amino acids. V shed 5 bases and J 7 bases; nucleotides not matched to a gene: 14. Germline V CDR1 and CDR2: SEHNR, FQNEAQ (reference sequence).

This chain uses TRBV15 with TRBJ2-3; maybe TRBD1 (6 bases). The CDR3 runs 16 residues. Deletions cut 1 base from V and 2 bases from J, with 13 bases between. In germline, CDR1 is LNHNV, CDR2 YYDKDF (reference sequence). CDR3 DNA: TGTGCCACCAGCAGAGTAAGACAGGCATTCACAGATACGCAGTATTTT. Its protein is CATSRVRQAFTDTQYF.